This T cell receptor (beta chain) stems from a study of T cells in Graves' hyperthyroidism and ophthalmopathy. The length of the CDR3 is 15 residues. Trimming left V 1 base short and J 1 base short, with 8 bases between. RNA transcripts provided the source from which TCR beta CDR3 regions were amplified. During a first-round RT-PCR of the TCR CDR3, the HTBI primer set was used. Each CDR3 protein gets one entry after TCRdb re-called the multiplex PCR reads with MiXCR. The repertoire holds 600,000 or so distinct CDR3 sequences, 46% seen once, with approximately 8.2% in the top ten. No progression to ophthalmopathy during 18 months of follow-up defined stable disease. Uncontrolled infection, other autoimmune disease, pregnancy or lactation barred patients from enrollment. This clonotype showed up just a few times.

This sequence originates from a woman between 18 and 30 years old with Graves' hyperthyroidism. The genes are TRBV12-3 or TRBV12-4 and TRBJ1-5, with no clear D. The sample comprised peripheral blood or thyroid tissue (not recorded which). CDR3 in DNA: TGTGCCAGCAGTTTAGAGCGAGGGAGCAATCAGCCCCAGCATTTT. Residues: CASSLERGSNQPQHF.